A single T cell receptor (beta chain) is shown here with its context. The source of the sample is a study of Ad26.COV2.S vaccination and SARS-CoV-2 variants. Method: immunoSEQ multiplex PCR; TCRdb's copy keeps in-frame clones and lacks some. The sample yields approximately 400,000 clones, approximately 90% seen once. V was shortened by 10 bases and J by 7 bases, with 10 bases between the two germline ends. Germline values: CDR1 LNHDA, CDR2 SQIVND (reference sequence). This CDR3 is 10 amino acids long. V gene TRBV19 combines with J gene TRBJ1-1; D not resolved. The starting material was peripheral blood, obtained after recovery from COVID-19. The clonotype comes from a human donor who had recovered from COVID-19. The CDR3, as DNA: TGTGCCACCCTGGAAGGTGAAGCTTTCTTT. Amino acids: CATLEGEAFF.